What follows are 7 T cell receptor beta chains derived from one specimen sequenced in a study of blood T cell repertoires in COVID-19. Only in-frame clones appear in the TCRdb table, and some are missing; sequencing was by immunoSEQ multiplex PCR. The repertoire includes approximately 170,000 clones, about 81% of them detected once, and approximately 10% sits in the top ten. Input material: peripheral blood. The receptor source for this set is a human donor in a cohort sampled during active COVID-19.

This sequence joins TRBV30 and TRBJ1-5; D remains ambiguous. The CDR3 sequence is 17 residues long. Germline assignment: CDR1 GTSNPN and CDR2 SVGIG (reference sequence). V dropped 0 bases and J dropped 1 base, with 16 bases sitting between them. The CDR3 reads CAWSVGSNRVSNQPQHF. The CDR3, as DNA: TGTGCCTGGAGTGTCGGATCAAACAGAGTCAGCAATCAGCCCCAGCATTTT.

This sequence joins TRBV5-1 and TRBJ2-5; 8 bases match TRBD2. The CDR3 totals 16 residues. The germline gives CDR1 SGHRS, CDR2 YFSETQ. V was pared by 5 bases and J by 5 bases, with 14 bases of the junction left unmatched. CDR3 loop: CASSPGGTPQGETQYF. The CDR3 nucleotides read TGCGCCAGCAGTCCGGGAGGGACTCCTCAAGGGGAGACCCAGTACTTC. The full variable domain, its missing parts supplied by reference TRBV5-1 and TRBJ2-5, is KAGVTQTPRYLIKTRGQQVTLSCSPISGHRSVSWYQQTPGQGLQFLFEYFSETQRNKGNFPGRFSGRQFSNSRSEMNVSTLELGDSALYLCASSPGGTPQGETQYFGPGTRLLVL.

The rearrangement uses TRBV6-2 or TRBV6-3 and TRBJ2-1, with TRBD1 as a possible D gene (7 bases). This CDR3 contains 17 residues. CDR1 and CDR2 from the germline V gene are MNHEY and SVGEGT. V dropped 2 bases and J dropped 7 bases, with 21 bases sitting between them. CDR3 sequence: CASSYPPIQGGRNEQFF. In DNA, the CDR3 is TGTGCCAGCAGTTACCCACCAATCCAGGGGGGTCGGAATGAGCAGTTCTTC.

This chain uses TRBV19 with TRBJ2-2; tentative D call: TRBD2 (5 bases). Per the germline V gene, CDR1 is LNHDA and CDR2 is SQIVND (reference sequence). CDR3 length: 15 amino acids. V dropped 6 bases and J dropped 1 base, with 12 bases sitting between them. Written as DNA, the CDR3 is TGTGCCAGTAGGAGGAGGAACTTGAACACCGGGGAGCTGTTTTTT. As protein: CASRRRNLNTGELFF.

V and J are TRBV5-1 and TRBJ1-1, with 9 bases that match TRBD1. CDR3 length equals 16 residues. Losses at the gene ends were 4 bases for V and 3 bases for J; bases not matched to a gene: 10. Per germline, CDR1 SGHRS and CDR2 YFSETQ. The CDR3 coding sequence is TGCGCCAGCAGCCCTAAGACAGGGGGGGTCGACACTGAAGCTTTCTTT. This translates into CASSPKTGGVDTEAFF.

Only a few counts were recorded for this clone. V gene TRBV10-2 combines with J gene TRBJ1-5; TRBD1 matches 7 bases. The length of the CDR3 is 13 residues. Germline V gene lookup returns CDR1 WSHSY and CDR2 SAAADI. V trimming: 8 bases; J trimming: 5 bases; junction bases outside the gene matches: 6. The chain's CDR3 is CASRRTGDQPQHF. The DNA of the CDR3 is TGCGCCAGCCGGCGAACAGGGGATCAGCCCCAGCATTTT.

This clone was counted a single time. The rearrangement joins TRBV19 to TRBJ2-4; 8 bases match TRBD1. Losses at the gene ends were 4 bases for V and 6 bases for J; bases not matched to a gene: 8. The CDR3 runs to 15 residues. Germline loops: CDR1 LNHDA, CDR2 SQIVND (reference sequence). CDR3 region: CASSTGQGWSNIQYF. The CDR3 region has the DNA TGTGCCAGTAGTACCGGACAGGGATGGTCAAACATTCAGTACTTC.